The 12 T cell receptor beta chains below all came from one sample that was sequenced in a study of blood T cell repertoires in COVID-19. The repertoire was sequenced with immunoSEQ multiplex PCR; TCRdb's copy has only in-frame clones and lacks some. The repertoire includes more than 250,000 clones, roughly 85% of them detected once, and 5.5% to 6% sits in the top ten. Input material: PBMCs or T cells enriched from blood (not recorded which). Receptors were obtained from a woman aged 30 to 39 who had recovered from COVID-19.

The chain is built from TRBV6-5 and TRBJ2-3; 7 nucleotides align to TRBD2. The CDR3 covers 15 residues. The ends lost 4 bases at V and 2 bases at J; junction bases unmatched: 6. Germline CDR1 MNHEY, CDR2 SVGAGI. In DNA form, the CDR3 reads TGTGCCAGCAGTTCCGCCCGGGACTACACAGATACGCAGTATTTT. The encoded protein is CASSSARDYTDTQYF.

The CDR3 reads CASSLEGGYSSYEQYF. The CDR3 nucleotides are TGTGCCAGCAGCTTAGAAGGAGGGTACAGCTCCTACGAGCAGTACTTC. The chain couples TRBV7-2 to TRBJ2-7, with D possibly being TRBD2 (6 bases). The CDR3 is made up of 16 amino acids. Trimming took off 1 base at V and 0 bases at J, with 13 bases between the two ends. Looked up from germline, CDR1 is SGHTA and CDR2 is FQGNSA.

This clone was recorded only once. CDR3 region: CASKAGEKLAKNIQYF. The CDR3 DNA follows: TGTGCCAGTAAAGCGGGGGAGAAATTAGCCAAAAACATTCAGTACTTC. The rearrangement uses TRBV5-6 and TRBJ2-4; 8 nucleotides agree with TRBD2. The J segment lost 0 bases and the V segment lost 8 bases, leaving 10 bases of the junction unmatched. From germline, CDR1 is SGHDT and CDR2 YYEEEE. The CDR3 runs 16 residues.

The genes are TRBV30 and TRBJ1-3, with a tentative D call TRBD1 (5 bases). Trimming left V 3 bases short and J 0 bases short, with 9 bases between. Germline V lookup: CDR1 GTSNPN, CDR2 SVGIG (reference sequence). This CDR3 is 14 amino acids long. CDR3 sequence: CAWSAGGSGNTIYF. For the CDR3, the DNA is TGTGCCTGGAGCGCCGGGGGCTCTGGAAACACCATATATTTT.

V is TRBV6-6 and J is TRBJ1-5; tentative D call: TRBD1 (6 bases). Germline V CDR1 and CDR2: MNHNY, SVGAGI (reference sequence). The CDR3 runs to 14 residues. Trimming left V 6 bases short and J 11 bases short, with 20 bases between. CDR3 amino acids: CASRPTVGRGSQHF. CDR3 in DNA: TGTGCCAGCAGACCAACAGTGGGAAGGGGGTCCCAGCATTTT.

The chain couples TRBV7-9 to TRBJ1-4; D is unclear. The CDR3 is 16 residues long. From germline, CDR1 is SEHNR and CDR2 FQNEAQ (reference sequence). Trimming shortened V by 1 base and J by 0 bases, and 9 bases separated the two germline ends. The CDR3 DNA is TGTGCCAGCAGCTTAGTCCAGGCGACAACTAATGAAAAACTGTTTTTT. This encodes CASSLVQATTNEKLFF.

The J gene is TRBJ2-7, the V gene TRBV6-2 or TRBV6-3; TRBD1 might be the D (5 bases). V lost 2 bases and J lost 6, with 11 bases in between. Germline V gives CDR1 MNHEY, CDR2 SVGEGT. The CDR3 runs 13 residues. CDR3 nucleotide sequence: TGTGCCAGCAGTTACGCAGGGCCAGGCGAGCAGTACTTC. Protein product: CASSYAGPGEQYF.

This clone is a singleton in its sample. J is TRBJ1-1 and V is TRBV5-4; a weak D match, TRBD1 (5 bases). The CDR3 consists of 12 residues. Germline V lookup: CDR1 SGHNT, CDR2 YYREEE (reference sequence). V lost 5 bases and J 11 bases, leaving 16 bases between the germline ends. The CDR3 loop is CASSTQEGGAFF. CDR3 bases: TGTGCCAGCAGTACACAGGAGGGCGGGGCTTTCTTT.

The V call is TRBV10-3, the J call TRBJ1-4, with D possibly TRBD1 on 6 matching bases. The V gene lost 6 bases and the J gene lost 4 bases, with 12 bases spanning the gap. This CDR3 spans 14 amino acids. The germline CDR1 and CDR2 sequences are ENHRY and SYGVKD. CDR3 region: CAISDRPNNEKLFF. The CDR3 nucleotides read TGTGCCATCAGCGACAGGCCGAATAATGAAAAACTGTTTTTT.

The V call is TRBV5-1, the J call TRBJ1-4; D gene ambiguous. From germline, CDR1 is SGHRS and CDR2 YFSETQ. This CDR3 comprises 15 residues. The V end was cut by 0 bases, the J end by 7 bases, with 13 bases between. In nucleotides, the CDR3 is TGCGCCAGCAGCTTGGCCCGGTCAGCGGGTGAAAAACTGTTTTTT. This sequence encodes CASSLARSAGEKLFF. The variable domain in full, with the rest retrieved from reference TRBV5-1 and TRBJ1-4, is KAGVTQTPRYLIKTRGQQVTLSCSPISGHRSVSWYQQTPGQGLQFLFEYFSETQRNKGNFPGRFSGRQFSNSRSEMNVSTLELGDSALYLCASSLARSAGEKLFFGSGTQLSVL.

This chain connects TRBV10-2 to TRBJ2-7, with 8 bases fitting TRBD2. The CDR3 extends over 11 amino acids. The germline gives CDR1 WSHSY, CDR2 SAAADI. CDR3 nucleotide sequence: TGCCCCGGGAGGGGAGGGTACGAGCAGTACTTC. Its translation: CPGRGGYEQYF.

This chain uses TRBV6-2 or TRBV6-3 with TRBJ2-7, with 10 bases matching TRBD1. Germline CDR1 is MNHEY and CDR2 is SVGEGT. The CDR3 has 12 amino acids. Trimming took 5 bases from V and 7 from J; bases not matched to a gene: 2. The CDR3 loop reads CASSPGQGEQYF. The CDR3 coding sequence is TGTGCCAGCAGTCCGGGACAGGGGGAGCAGTACTTC.